This is a list of T cell receptor beta chains from one sample in a study of T cell responses to AZD1222 COVID-19 vaccine. Assay: immunoSEQ multiplex PCR; the TCRdb copy retains only in-frame clones and omits some. The sample carries 65,000 to 90,000 clones, around 88% recorded once. The material was peripheral blood, obtained on day 0 of AZD1222 vaccination. Receptor source: an adult in good health. Both conserved end residues are part of each CDR3. D genes are given only for firm matches. Only some rows state a clone size, as once, few, many or a class for expanded clones.

J gene,V gene,D gene,clone size,CDR3 DNA,CDR3 protein
TRBJ2-4,TRBV27,.,.,TGTGCCAGCAGTAAAAACACCGGGGCCAAAAACATTCAGTACTTC,CASSKNTGAKNIQYF
TRBJ1-3,TRBV30,.,.,TGTGCCTGGAGTGGACGACAGTATGCTTCGGACACCATATATTTT,CAWSGRQYASDTIYF
TRBJ2-1,TRBV6-6,.,.,TGTGCCAGCAGCGACGGGGCCCGGAATGAGCAGTTCTTC,CASSDGARNEQFF
TRBJ2-2,TRBV25-1,.,.,TGTGCCAGCAGTGAAACACCGAACACCGGGGAGCTGTTTTTT,CASSETPNTGELFF
TRBJ1-2,TRBV5-1,TRBD1,.,TGCGCCAGCAGCTTCCGGGACAGGGGATATGGCTACACCTTC,CASSFRDRGYGYTF
TRBJ2-1,TRBV28,TRBD1,.,TGTGCCAGCAGTTTAGTGACAGGGGCCTACAATGAGCAGTTCTTC,CASSLVTGAYNEQFF
TRBJ1-4,TRBV4-1,.,.,TGCGCCAGCAGCCAACAGTCAGAAAAACTGTTTTTT,CASSQQSEKLFF
TRBJ2-3,TRBV3-1/TRBV3-2,TRBD2,many,TGTGCCAGCAGCCAAGAGCCCGCTAGCGGATATACGCAGTATTTT,CASSQEPASGYTQYF
TRBJ2-3,TRBV13,TRBD2,once,TGTGCCAGCAGCACTGAGCGTCCGACTAGCGGACTTCCAGATACGCAGTATTTT,CASSTERPTSGLPDTQYF
TRBJ1-5,TRBV4-1,.,.,TGCGCCAGCAGCCAAGTTCAGGGGAGCAATCAGCCCCAGCATTTT,CASSQVQGSNQPQHF
TRBJ1-4,TRBV6-2/TRBV6-3,.,.,TGTGCCAGCAGTTACCAGGGGGAAAAACTGTTTTTT,CASSYQGEKLFF
TRBJ2-7,TRBV4-1,TRBD1,.,TGCGCCAGCAGCCAAGCCCCGGGACAGGGGGCTTACGAGCAGTACTTC,CASSQAPGQGAYEQYF
TRBJ2-7,TRBV19,TRBD1,.,TGTGCCAGTAGTCGGGACAGCTACGAGCAGTACTTC,CASSRDSYEQYF
TRBJ2-7,TRBV6-2/TRBV6-3,TRBD1,.,TGTGCCAGCAGCCAGGGGGAGGAGCAGTACTTC,CASSQGEEQYF
TRBJ1-2,TRBV29-1,.,.,TGCAGCGTTGTGGACAGTTATGGCTACACCTTC,CSVVDSYGYTF
TRBJ2-7,TRBV6-5,TRBD1,once,TGTGCCAGCAGTCTACAGGGGAAAACCTACGAGCAGTACTTC,CASSLQGKTYEQYF
TRBJ1-1,TRBV10-1,.,.,TGCGCCAGCAGTGCAGGGAACACTGAAGCTTTCTTT,CASSAGNTEAFF
TRBJ1-1,TRBV20-1,.,.,TGCAGTGCTAGTCAGGGGATGAACACTGAAGCTTTCTTT,CSASQGMNTEAFF
TRBJ2-7,TRBV10-3,.,.,TGTGCCATCAGTGAGTCGTCCGGGGCAGGCTTTTACGAGCAGTACTTC,CAISESSGAGFYEQYF
TRBJ2-7,TRBV7-8,TRBD2,.,TGTGCCAGCAGCTTGCAGACTAGCGGCTACGAGCAGTACTTC,CASSLQTSGYEQYF
TRBJ1-5,TRBV27,.,.,TGTGCCAGCAGCCGCACTTATAGCAATCAGCCCCAGCATTTT,CASSRTYSNQPQHF
TRBJ2-7,TRBV28,.,.,TGTGCCAGCAGTTTCGAACGGCAGGGCTCCTACGAGCAGTACTTC,CASSFERQGSYEQYF
TRBJ1-3,TRBV6-5,.,.,TGTGCCAGCAGTACGGGGATCGTCTCTGGAAACACCATATATTTT,CASSTGIVSGNTIYF
TRBJ1-3,TRBV7-8,.,.,TGTGCCAGCAGCTTAGCCAGGGTAGGGGGATCCTCTGGAAACACCATATATTTT,CASSLARVGGSSGNTIYF
TRBJ1-2,TRBV6-6,.,.,TGTGCCAGCAGTGAGGGCCCCGGGGAAGATGGCTACACCTTC,CASSEGPGEDGYTF
TRBJ2-6,TRBV5-1,TRBD1,.,TGCGCCAGCAGCTGGGCCGGGACAGGGGCATCTTCTGGGGCCAACGTCCTGACTTTC,CASSWAGTGASSGANVLTF
TRBJ1-5,TRBV9,.,.,TGTGCCAGCAGCTTCCAGGGGATGGGGAATCAGCCCCAGCATTTT,CASSFQGMGNQPQHF